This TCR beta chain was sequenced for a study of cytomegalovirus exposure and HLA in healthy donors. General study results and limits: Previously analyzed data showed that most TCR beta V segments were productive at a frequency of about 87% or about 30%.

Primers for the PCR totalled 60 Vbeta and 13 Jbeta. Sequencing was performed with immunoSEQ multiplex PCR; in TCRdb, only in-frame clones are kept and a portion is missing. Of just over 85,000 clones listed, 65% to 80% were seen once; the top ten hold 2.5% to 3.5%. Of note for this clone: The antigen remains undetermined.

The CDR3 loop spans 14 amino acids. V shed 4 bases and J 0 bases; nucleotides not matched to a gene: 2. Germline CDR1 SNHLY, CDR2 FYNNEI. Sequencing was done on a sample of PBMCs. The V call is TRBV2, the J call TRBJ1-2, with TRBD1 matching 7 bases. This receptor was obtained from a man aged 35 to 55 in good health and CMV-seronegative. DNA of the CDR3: TGTGCCAGCAGTGGACAGGGAACTAACTATGGCTACACCTTC. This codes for CASSGQGTNYGYTF.